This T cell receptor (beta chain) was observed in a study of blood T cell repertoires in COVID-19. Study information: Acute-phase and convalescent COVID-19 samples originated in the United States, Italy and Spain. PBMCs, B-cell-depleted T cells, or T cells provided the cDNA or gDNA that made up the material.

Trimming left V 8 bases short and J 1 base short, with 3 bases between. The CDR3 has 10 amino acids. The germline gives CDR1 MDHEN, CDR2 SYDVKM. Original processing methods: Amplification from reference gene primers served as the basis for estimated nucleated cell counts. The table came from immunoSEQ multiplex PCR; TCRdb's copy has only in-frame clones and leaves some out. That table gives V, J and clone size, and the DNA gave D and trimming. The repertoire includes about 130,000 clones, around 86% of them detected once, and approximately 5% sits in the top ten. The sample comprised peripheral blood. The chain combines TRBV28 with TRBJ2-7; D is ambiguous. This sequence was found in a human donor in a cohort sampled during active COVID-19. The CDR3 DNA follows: TGTGCCAGCCTTTCCTACGAGCAGTACTTC. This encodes CASLSYEQYF.